This T cell receptor (beta chain) comes out of a study of T cell repertoires in cytomegalovirus infection. Background on the study: It can be stated that public TCR beta signatures indicated CMV infection as well as a matching HLA type.

TCRdb redid the calling of the reads with MiXCR, one entry per CDR3 protein. Of about 350,000 distinct CDR3 sequences in the sample, about a third were seen once. Study-level points and caveats: Totalled public TCR beta family frequency picked out people who carried CMV plus the relevant HLA.

Details on this clonotype: Its antigen is unknown.

CDR1 SGHTA and CDR2 FQGNSA come from the germline V gene. The CDR3 is 14 amino acids. V lost 1 base, J lost 1 base, and 7 bases lay in between. The material sequenced was cultured PBMCs, taken from culture after CMV antigen stimulation. V usage is TRBV7-2 and J usage is TRBJ1-1; D is uncertain. The source of this sequence is a human donor in good health (CMV status not recorded). Some clones in this sample may be carry-over from other donors' samples. The CDR3 spells CASSLVLPNTEAFF. In nucleotides, the CDR3 is TGTGCCAGCAGCTTAGTACTTCCGAACACTGAAGCTTTCTTT.